The present TCR beta chain was sequenced within a study of blood T cell repertoires in COVID-19. Background on the study: Samples of COVID-19 (acute and convalescent) were obtained from the United States, Italy and Spain.

Sequencing used immunoSEQ multiplex PCR; TCRdb keeps in-frame clones, though not all of them. The table shows roughly 200,000 clones, with roughly 80% occurring only once. The CDR3 contains 13 residues. CDR1 is MNHEY and CDR2 is SVGAGI in the germline V gene. Trimming took off 7 bases at V and 1 base at J, with 10 bases between the two ends. This chain links TRBV6-5 with TRBJ1-1; tentatively, D is TRBD1 (6 bases). This receptor was identified in a man aged 45 to 65 with active or convalescent COVID-19. Sequencing was performed on peripheral blood. The CDR3 sequence: CASKLQGNTEAFF. The CDR3 coding sequence is TGTGCCAGCAAATTACAGGGGAACACTGAAGCTTTCTTT.